The present TCR beta chain was sequenced within a study of blood T cell repertoires in COVID-19. Study context: Italy, Spain and the United States were the sources of the convalescent and acute COVID-19 samples. Sources were T cells, B-cell-depleted T cells, or PBMCs; the material itself was cDNA or gDNA.

TCRdb keeps only in-frame clones here, not all; method: immunoSEQ multiplex PCR. The sample includes more than 150,000 clones, 90% of them seen just once. V trimming: 4 bases; J trimming: 5 bases; junction bases outside the gene matches: 8. Per germline, CDR1 LNHDA and CDR2 SQIVND (reference sequence). The CDR3 runs to 17 residues. The chain recombines TRBV19 with TRBJ2-2; 12 bases are a match to TRBD2. The sample comprised peripheral blood. This TCR derives from a man aged 50 to 60 with acute or convalescent COVID-19. The CDR3 coding sequence is TGTGCCAGTAGTAGCCTTCTAGCGGGGGGGCGAACCGGGGAGCTGTTTTTT. Translating it yields CASSSLLAGGRTGELFF. The full variable domain, in which reference TRBV19 and TRBJ2-2 provide the parts outside the CDR3, is DGGITQSPKYLFRKEGQNVTLSCEQNLNHDAMYWYRQDPGQGLRLIYYSQIVNDFQKGDIAEGYSVSREKKESFPLTVTSAQKNPTAFYLCASSSLLAGGRTGELFFGEGSRLTVL.